Given below is one T cell receptor (beta chain) in context. The source of the sample is a study of control samples from healthy donors and cancer patients. Generated by immunoSEQ multiplex PCR, the TCRdb table keeps only in-frame clones and is missing some. The sample lists roughly 120,000 clones, about 93% occurring once. Trimming cost V 7 bases and J 0 bases, with 13 bases left between them. The CDR3 loop spans 14 amino acids. The V gene's germline CDR1 is SNHLY and CDR2 FYNNEI. The TCR comes from a man in his forties or fifties with head and neck cancer. This chain links TRBV2 with TRBJ2-7; D might be TRBD1 (6 bases). Sample: PBMCs. This CDR3 reads CASILDRSSYEQYF. In DNA form, the CDR3 reads TGTGCCAGCATTCTTGACAGGAGCTCCTACGAGCAGTACTTC.